The 13 T cell receptor beta chains below all came from one sample that was sequenced in a study of technical replicates of blood from a few donors. Data came from immunoSEQ multiplex PCR; TCRdb stores just in-frame clones and leaves some out. The sample shows under 95,000 clones, around 91% of them seen only once. Sequenced sample: T cells isolated from PBMCs. These receptors all come from a human donor in good health. Some clones in this sample may be carry-over from other donors' samples.

The chain is built from TRBV7-3 and TRBJ1-3; possible D gene TRBD1, 5 bases. This CDR3 contains 14 residues. Germline V gene data show CDR1 as SGHTA and CDR2 as FQGTGA. The V end lost 5 bases, the J end lost 1 base, and 9 bases lay between the germline ends. For the CDR3, the DNA is TGTGCCAGCAGCCCAGGGACTTCTGGAAACACCATATATTTT. This gives the protein CASSPGTSGNTIYF.

V is TRBV5-1 and J is TRBJ2-5; TRBD1 aligns across 8 bases. CDR3 length: 17 residues. Germline V lookup: CDR1 SGHRS, CDR2 YFSETQ. V shed 2 bases and J 0 bases; nucleotides not matched to a gene: 9. The CDR3 region is CASSFTSGTGDQETQYF. In DNA form, the CDR3 reads TGCGCCAGCAGCTTTACCTCCGGGACAGGAGACCAAGAGACCCAGTACTTC.

CDR3 nucleotides: TGCGCCAGCAGCCAAGTCGGGACAGCCATTAGGTGGACTGAAGCTTTCTTT. Translated: CASSQVGTAIRWTEAFF. The chain combines TRBV4-1 with TRBJ1-1, with 7 bases identical to TRBD1. This CDR3 has 17 residues. Trimming removed 1 base from V and 5 bases from J; junction bases left unmatched: 13. Germline CDR1 reads MGHRA; CDR2 reads YSYEKL.

This clone has just one count. The V and J genes are TRBV11-1 and TRBJ1-1; D uncertain. CDR3 length equals 13 residues. The V gene lost 1 base and the J gene lost 1 base, with 4 bases spanning the gap. Germline CDR1 SGHAT, CDR2 FQDESV (reference sequence). The CDR3: CASSLGANTEAFF. The CDR3 DNA reads TGTGCCAGCAGCTTAGGGGCGAACACTGAAGCTTTCTTT.

J is TRBJ2-2 and V is TRBV27; weak D call: TRBD1 (6 bases). CDR1 and CDR2 from the germline V gene are MNHEY and SMNVEV (reference sequence). V shed 2 bases and J shed 1 base, with 14 bases lying between them. CDR3 length: 17 residues. In DNA, the CDR3 is TGTGCCAGCAGTTTAGGGCAGGGGCGGAAGAACACCGGGGAGCTGTTTTTT. Encoded protein: CASSLGQGRKNTGELFF.

The chain uses TRBV9 and TRBJ2-5; D is unresolved. Germline V gene sequence: CDR1 SGDLS, CDR2 YYNGEE. The CDR3 runs 14 residues. V lost 0 bases, J lost 4 bases, and 10 bases lay in between. CDR3: CASSVGPLTETQYF. The CDR3 DNA sequence: TGTGCCAGCAGCGTAGGTCCGCTAACAGAGACCCAGTACTTC. Using reference TRBV9 and TRBJ2-5 for the parts outside the CDR3, the full variable domain is DSGVTQTPKHLITATGQRVTLRCSPRSGDLSVYWYQQSLDQGLQFLIQYYNGEERAKGNILERFSAQQFPDLHSELNLSSLELGDSALYFCASSVGPLTETQYFGPGTRLLVL.

The V gene is TRBV29-1, the J gene TRBJ1-3; D remains unclear. The CDR3 loop spans 13 amino acids. Germline V CDR1 and CDR2: SQVTM, ANQGSEA. Trimming stripped 1 base from V and 0 bases from J, with 4 bases between. The CDR3 DNA follows: TGCAGCGTTGAAGTCCACTCTGGAAACACCATATATTTT. This encodes CSVEVHSGNTIYF.

The V gene is TRBV2, the J gene TRBJ1-5; 8 bases are shared with TRBD1. Germline V gives CDR1 SNHLY, CDR2 FYNNEI. Losses at the gene ends were 4 bases for V and 3 bases for J; bases not matched to a gene: 5. The CDR3 has 15 amino acids. CDR3 coding DNA: TGTGCCAGCAGTGCGACAGGGGAAAACAATCAGCCCCAGCATTTT. Translation: CASSATGENNQPQHF.

This clone was counted a single time. The rearrangement uses TRBV7-9 and TRBJ1-6; TRBD1 matches 7 bases. Germline loops: CDR1 SEHNR, CDR2 FQNEAQ (reference sequence). This CDR3 is 18 amino acids long. After removal of 2 bases from V and 6 bases from J, the junction contained 13 bases not matched to a gene. The CDR3 is CASSLNPSLQGSNSPLHF. The DNA of the CDR3 is TGTGCCAGCAGCTTAAACCCCTCCCTACAGGGGTCTAATTCACCCCTCCACTTT.

The chain recombines TRBV30 with TRBJ1-1; no clear D. Looked up from germline, CDR1 is GTSNPN and CDR2 is SVGIG (reference sequence). The CDR3 sequence is 15 residues long. V was shortened by 3 bases and J by 4 bases, with 18 bases between the two germline ends. Here the CDR3 reads CAWRGGRREITEAFF. The CDR3 bases are TGTGCCTGGAGGGGAGGGCGCCGGGAAATCACTGAAGCTTTCTTT.

Turning to this clone: The same CDR3 can be traced to other DNA sequences in this sample. This sequence joins TRBV27 and TRBJ2-1; no firm D call. Germline-derived CDR1 and CDR2 are MNHEY and SMNVEV (reference sequence). Trimming stripped 3 bases from V and 3 bases from J, with 6 bases between. The CDR3 is made up of 13 amino acids. This CDR3 reads CASSLSSYNEQFF. CDR3 bases: TGTGCCAGCAGTTTGTCCAGCTACAATGAGCAGTTCTTC.

The V call is TRBV7-9, the J call TRBJ2-7; 7 nucleotides agree with TRBD1. The CDR3 has 13 residues. The V gene's germline CDR1 is SEHNR and CDR2 FQNEAQ (reference sequence). After removal of 4 bases from V and 3 bases from J, the junction contained 3 bases not matched to a gene. Here the CDR3 DNA reads TGTGCCAGCAGCTCCTGGACAGGCTACGAGCAGTACTTC. Residues: CASSSWTGYEQYF.

This chain joins TRBV4-1 and TRBJ2-3; perhaps TRBD2 as D (5 bases). V gave up 1 base and J gave up 8 bases, with 13 bases separating them. The CDR3 covers 14 residues. Germline CDR1 is MGHRA and CDR2 is YSYEKL. The CDR3 here is CASSQGLRVLTQYF. CDR3 DNA sequence: TGCGCCAGCAGCCAAGGATTGCGGGTGCTTACGCAGTATTTT.